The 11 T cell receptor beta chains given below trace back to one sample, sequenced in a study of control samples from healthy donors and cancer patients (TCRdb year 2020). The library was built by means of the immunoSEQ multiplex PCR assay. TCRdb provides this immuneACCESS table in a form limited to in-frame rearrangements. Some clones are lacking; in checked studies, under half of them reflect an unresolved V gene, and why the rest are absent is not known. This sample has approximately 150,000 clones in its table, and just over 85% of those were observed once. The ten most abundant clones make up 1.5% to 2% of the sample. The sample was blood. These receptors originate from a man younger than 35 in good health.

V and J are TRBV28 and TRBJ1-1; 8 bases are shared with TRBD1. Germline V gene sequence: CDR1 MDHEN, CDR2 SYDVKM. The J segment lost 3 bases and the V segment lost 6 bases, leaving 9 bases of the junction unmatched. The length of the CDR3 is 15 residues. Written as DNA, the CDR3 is TGTGCCAGCAGCCCCCCATTGGACAGGGACACTGAAGCTTTCTTT. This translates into CASSPPLDRDTEAFF. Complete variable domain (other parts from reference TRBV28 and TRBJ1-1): DVKVTQSSRYLVKRTGEKVFLECVQDMDHENMFWYRQDPGLGLRLIYFSYDVKMKEKGDIPEGYSVSREKKERFSLILESASTNQTSMYLCASSPPLDRDTEAFFGQGTRLTVV.

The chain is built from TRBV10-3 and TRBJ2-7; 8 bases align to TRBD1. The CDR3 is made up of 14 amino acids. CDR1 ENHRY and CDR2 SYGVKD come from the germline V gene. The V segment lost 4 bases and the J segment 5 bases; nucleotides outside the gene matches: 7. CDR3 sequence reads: CAISGGRTGHEQYF. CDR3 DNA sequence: TGTGCCATCAGTGGGGGACGGACAGGGCACGAGCAGTACTTC.

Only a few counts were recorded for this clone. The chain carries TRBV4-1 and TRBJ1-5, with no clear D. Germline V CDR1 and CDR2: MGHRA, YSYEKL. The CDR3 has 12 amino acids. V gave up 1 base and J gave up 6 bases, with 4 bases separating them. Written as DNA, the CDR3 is TGCGCCAGCAGCCAAGTGGGTCAGCCCCAGCATTTT. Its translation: CASSQVGQPQHF.

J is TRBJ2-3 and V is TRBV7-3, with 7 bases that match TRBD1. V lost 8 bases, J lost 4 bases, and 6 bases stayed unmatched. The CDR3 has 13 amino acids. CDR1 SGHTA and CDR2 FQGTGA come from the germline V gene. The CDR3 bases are TGTGCCAGCGGGTGGCAGGGGGCAGATACGCAGTATTTT. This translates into CASGWQGADTQYF. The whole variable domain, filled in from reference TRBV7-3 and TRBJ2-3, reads GAGVSQTPSNKVTEKGKYVELRCDPISGHTALYWYRQSLGQGPEFLIYFQGTGAADDSGLPNDRFFAVRPEGSVSTLKIQRTERGDSAVYLCASGWQGADTQYFGPGTRLTVL.

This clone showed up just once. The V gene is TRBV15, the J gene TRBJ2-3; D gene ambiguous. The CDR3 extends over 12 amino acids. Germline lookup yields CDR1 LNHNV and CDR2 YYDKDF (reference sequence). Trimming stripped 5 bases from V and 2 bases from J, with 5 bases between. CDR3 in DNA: TGTGCCACCAGCGGATTCACAGATACGCAGTATTTT. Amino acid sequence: CATSGFTDTQYF.

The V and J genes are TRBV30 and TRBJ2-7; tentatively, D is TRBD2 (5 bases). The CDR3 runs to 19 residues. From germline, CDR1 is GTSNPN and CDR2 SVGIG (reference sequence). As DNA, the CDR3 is TGTGCTTGGGGAGCCCGTGGTGGGTCCGTCGGCCGGAGCTCCTACGAGCAGTACTTC. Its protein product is CAWGARGGSVGRSSYEQYF.

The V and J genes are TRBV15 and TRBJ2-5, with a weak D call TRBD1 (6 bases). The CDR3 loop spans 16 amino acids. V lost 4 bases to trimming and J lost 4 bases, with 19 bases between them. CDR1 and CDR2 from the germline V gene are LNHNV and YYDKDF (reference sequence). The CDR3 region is CATSTNTLGARETQYF. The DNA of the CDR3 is TGTGCCACCAGCACCAATACTTTGGGGGCTCGAGAGACCCAGTACTTC.

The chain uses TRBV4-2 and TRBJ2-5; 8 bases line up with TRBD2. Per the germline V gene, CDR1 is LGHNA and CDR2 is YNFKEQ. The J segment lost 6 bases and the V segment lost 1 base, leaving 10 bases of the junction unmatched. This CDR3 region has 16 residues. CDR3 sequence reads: CASSQAAGGEWKTQYF. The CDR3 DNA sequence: TGTGCCAGCAGCCAAGCGGCGGGGGGCGAGTGGAAGACCCAGTACTTC.

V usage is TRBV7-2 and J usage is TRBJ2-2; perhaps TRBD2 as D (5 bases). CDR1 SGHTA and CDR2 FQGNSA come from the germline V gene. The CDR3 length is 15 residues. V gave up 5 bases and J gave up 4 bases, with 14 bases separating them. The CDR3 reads CASSPSRTSTGELFF. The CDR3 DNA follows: TGTGCCAGCAGCCCTAGCAGGACGAGCACCGGGGAGCTGTTTTTT.

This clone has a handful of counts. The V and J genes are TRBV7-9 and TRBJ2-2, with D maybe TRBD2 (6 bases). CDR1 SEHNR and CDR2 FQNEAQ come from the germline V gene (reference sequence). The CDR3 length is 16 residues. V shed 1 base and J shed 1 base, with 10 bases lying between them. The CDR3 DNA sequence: TGTGCCAGCAGCTTAGGTCAAGCGGGGAACACCGGGGAGCTGTTTTTT. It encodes CASSLGQAGNTGELFF.

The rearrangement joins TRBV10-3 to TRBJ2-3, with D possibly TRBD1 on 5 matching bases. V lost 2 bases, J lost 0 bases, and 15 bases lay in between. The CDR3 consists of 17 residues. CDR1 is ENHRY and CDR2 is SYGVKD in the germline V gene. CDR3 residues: CAISEGLTAPSTDTQYF. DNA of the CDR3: TGTGCCATCAGTGAGGGTTTGACAGCCCCTAGCACAGATACGCAGTATTTT.